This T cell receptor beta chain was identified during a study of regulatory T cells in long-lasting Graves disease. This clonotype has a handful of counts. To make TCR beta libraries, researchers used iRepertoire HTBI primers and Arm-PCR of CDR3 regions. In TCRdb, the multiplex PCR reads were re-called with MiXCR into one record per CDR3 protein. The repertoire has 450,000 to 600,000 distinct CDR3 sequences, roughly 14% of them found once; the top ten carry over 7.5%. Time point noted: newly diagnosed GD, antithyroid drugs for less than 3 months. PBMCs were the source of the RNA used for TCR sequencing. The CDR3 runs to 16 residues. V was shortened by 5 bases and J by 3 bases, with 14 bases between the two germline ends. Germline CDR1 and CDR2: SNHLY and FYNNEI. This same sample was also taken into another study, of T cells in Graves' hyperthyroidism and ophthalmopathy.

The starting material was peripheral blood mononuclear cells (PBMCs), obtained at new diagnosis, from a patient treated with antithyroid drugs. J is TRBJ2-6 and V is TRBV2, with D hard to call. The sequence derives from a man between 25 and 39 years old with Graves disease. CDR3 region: CASSTEFRSGANVLTF. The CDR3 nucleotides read TGTGCCAGCAGTACTGAATTTAGAAGTGGGGCCAACGTCCTGACTTTC.